This TCR beta chain stems from a study of blood T cell repertoires in COVID-19. The ends were cut back, 7 bases at V and 5 bases at J, with 14 bases in the middle. Germline V gene data show CDR1 as LNHDA and CDR2 as SQIVND (reference sequence). CDR3 length: 13 amino acids. Here immunoSEQ multiplex PCR was the method, and the copy in TCRdb shows in-frame clones only, minus some. The data contain 290,000 or so clones, around 84% of them singletons. This clone appeared a single time. Sequencing was performed on PBMCs or T cells enriched from blood (not recorded which). This chain connects TRBV19 to TRBJ2-5; D remains unclear. The TCR was taken from a man aged 40-49 years who had been exposed to COVID-19. CDR3 amino acids: CASTGSFAETQYF. The CDR3 DNA reads TGTGCCAGTACGGGTTCATTCGCGGAGACCCAGTACTTC.